This T cell receptor (beta chain) was observed in a study of blood T cell repertoires in COVID-19. Study-level information: T cells, B-cell-depleted T cells, or PBMCs provided the cDNA or gDNA that served as material.

Germline CDR1 and CDR2: LNHDA and SQIVND (reference sequence). Losses at the gene ends were 5 bases for V and 5 bases for J; bases not matched to a gene: 23. CDR3 length: 20 amino acids. Ages ranged from roughly 18 to 100 years, with residence in 20 to 30 US areas. Cohorts were determined from participant-reported clinical history. For recovered donors of Cohort 3, there were two negative PCRs, clearance, or symptom resolution. Only in-frame clones appear in the TCRdb table, and some are missing; sequencing was by immunoSEQ multiplex PCR. The sample holds some 310,000 clones, under 90% seen once. The sample taken for sequencing was PBMCs or T cells enriched from blood (not recorded which). The origin of this receptor is a woman aged 25-40 years who had recovered from COVID-19. The gene calls are TRBV19 and TRBJ2-5; the match to TRBD2 covers 10 bases. CDR3 region: CASSPSSSGSSLGVGETQYF. CDR3 coding DNA: TGTGCCAGTAGTCCAAGCTCTAGCGGGAGTAGTCTAGGTGTCGGGGAGACCCAGTACTTC.